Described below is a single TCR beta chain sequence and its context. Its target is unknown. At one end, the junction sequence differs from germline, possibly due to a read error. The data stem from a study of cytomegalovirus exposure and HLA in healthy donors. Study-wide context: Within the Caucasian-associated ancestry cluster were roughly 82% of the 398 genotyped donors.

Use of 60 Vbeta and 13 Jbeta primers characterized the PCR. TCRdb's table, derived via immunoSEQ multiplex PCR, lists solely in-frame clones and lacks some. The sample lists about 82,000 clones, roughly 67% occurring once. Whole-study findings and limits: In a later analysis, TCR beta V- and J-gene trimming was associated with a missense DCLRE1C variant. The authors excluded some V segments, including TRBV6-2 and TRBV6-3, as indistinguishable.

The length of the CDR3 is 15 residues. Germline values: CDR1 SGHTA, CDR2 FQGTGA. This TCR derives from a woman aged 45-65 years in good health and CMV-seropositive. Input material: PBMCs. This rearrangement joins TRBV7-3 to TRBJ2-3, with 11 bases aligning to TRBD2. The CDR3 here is CASSVTSGGADTQYF. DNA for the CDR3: TGTGCCAGCAGCGTAACTAGCGGGGGCGCAGATACGCAGTATTTT. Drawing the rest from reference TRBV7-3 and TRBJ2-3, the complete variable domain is GAGVSQTPSNKVTEKGKYVELRCDPISGHTALYWYRQSLGQGPEFLIYFQGTGAADDSGLPNDRFFAVRPEGSVSTLKIQRTERGDSAVYLCASSVTSGGADTQYFGPGTRLTVL.